Listed below are T cell receptor beta chains from one sample, sequenced in a study of beta chain features in type 1 diabetes. Using immunoSEQ multiplex PCR, the repertoire was profiled, and TCRdb retains in-frame clones only, with some absent. The data show about 6,000 clones, over 70% seen once. The sequenced sample was Tregs from blood. The receptor set was obtained from a man aged 18 to 30 in good health. Each CDR3 is given with its conserved first and last residue. The D gene is left open where the match is weak. Only some rows state a clone size, as once, few, many or a class for expanded clones.

size: few; J: TRBJ2-7; D: TRBD1; V: TRBV6-5; CDR3: CASTGTDSYEQYF; DNA: TGTGCCAGCACAGGGACAGACAGCTACGAGCAGTACTTC
size: few; J: TRBJ1-3; D: -; V: TRBV7-9; CDR3: CASSSTTSGNTIYF; DNA: TGTGCCAGCAGCTCGACAACCTCTGGAAACACCATATATTTT
size: -; J: TRBJ2-1; D: -; V: TRBV7-9; CDR3: CASSSLAYSYNEQFF; DNA: TGTGCCAGCAGCTCACTAGCTTACTCCTACAATGAGCAGTTCTTC
size: -; J: TRBJ1-1; D: TRBD1; V: TRBV7-9; CDR3: CASSLGTGGGNTEAFF; DNA: TGTGCCAGCAGCTTAGGTACAGGGGGTGGGAACACTGAAGCTTTCTTT
size: -; J: TRBJ2-1; D: TRBD2; V: TRBV2; CDR3: CASSAQRDLSYNEQFF; DNA: TGTGCCAGCAGTGCCCAGCGGGACTTGTCCTACAATGAGCAGTTCTTC
size: -; J: TRBJ2-3; D: TRBD2; V: TRBV7-9; CDR3: CASSLALAGGPDTQYF; DNA: TGTGCCAGCAGCTTAGCGCTGGCGGGGGGCCCAGATACGCAGTATTTT
size: -; J: TRBJ1-5; D: -; V: TRBV7-8; CDR3: CASSPQTVVNQPQHF; DNA: TGTGCCAGCAGCCCCCAGACAGTGGTCAATCAGCCCCAGCATTTT
size: -; J: TRBJ1-4; D: TRBD1; V: TRBV5-4; CDR3: CASSPTGTAEKLFF; DNA: TGTGCCAGCAGCCCAACCGGGACAGCTGAAAAACTGTTTTTT
size: -; J: TRBJ2-3; D: -; V: TRBV19; CDR3: CASSIRPLDTQYF; DNA: TGTGCCAGTAGTATCCGCCCACTTGATACGCAGTATTTT
size: once; J: TRBJ1-1; D: -; V: TRBV7-2; CDR3: CASSLAGTQPLEAFF; DNA: TGTGCCAGCAGCTTAGCCGGGACACAACCCCTGGAAGCTTTCTTT
size: -; J: TRBJ2-3; D: TRBD2; V: TRBV28; CDR3: CASSLPTSGGPYF; DNA: TGTGCCAGCAGTCTCCCGACTAGCGGGGGGCCATATTTT
size: -; J: TRBJ1-3; D: TRBD1; V: TRBV7-8; CDR3: CASSRDSSGNTIYF; DNA: TGTGCCAGCAGCAGGGACAGCTCTGGAAACACCATATATTTT
size: -; J: TRBJ2-3; D: TRBD2; V: TRBV7-2; CDR3: CASSLRTSESDTQYF; DNA: TGTGCCAGCAGCTTACGGACTAGCGAGTCAGATACGCAGTATTTT
size: few; J: TRBJ2-3; D: TRBD2; V: TRBV4-3; CDR3: CASSQERGSTDTQYF; DNA: TGCGCCAGCAGCCAAGAGCGGGGGAGCACAGATACGCAGTATTTT
size: -; J: TRBJ2-7; D: -; V: TRBV6-5; CDR3: CASSYSGEQYF; DNA: TGTGCCAGCAGTTACTCGGGCGAGCAGTACTTC
size: few; J: TRBJ2-5; D: -; V: TRBV4-1; CDR3: CASSNQETQYF; DNA: TGCGCCAGCAGTAACCAAGAGACCCAGTACTTC
size: -; J: TRBJ2-1; D: -; V: TRBV11-1; CDR3: CATSRTRNEQFF; DNA: TGTGCCACCTCGCGAACCAGGAATGAGCAGTTCTTC
size: -; J: TRBJ2-1; D: TRBD1; V: TRBV9; CDR3: CASSVQGDSYNEQFF; DNA: TGTGCCAGCAGTGTCCAGGGGGACTCCTACAATGAGCAGTTCTTC
size: -; J: TRBJ1-1; D: -; V: TRBV18; CDR3: CASSPPNAMNTEAFF; DNA: TGTGCCAGCTCACCACCAAATGCTATGAACACTGAAGCTTTCTTT
size: -; J: TRBJ2-1; D: -; V: TRBV18; CDR3: CASSATGVGNEQFF; DNA: TGTGCCAGCTCAGCTACAGGCGTGGGGAATGAGCAGTTCTTC
size: -; J: TRBJ2-5; D: TRBD2; V: TRBV11-2; CDR3: CASSLGATSGGETQYF; DNA: TGTGCCAGCAGCTTAGGGGCGACTAGCGGGGGTGAGACCCAGTACTTC
size: -; J: TRBJ2-1; D: TRBD2; V: TRBV7-8; CDR3: CASRKRGYNEQFF; DNA: TGTGCCAGCCGAAAGCGGGGGTACAATGAGCAGTTCTTC
size: -; J: TRBJ1-1; D: TRBD1; V: TRBV7-8; CDR3: CASSSTGPTEAFF; DNA: TGTGCCAGCAGCTCGACAGGGCCCACTGAAGCTTTCTTT
size: -; J: TRBJ1-5; D: -; V: TRBV5-1; CDR3: CASSFSGDDQPQHF; DNA: TGCGCCAGCAGCTTCTCAGGTGATGATCAGCCCCAGCATTTT
size: -; J: TRBJ1-5; D: TRBD1; V: TRBV28; CDR3: CASFSGGAGNQPQHF; DNA: TGTGCCAGCTTCTCAGGGGGCGCGGGCAATCAGCCCCAGCATTTT
size: -; J: TRBJ2-5; D: -; V: TRBV9; CDR3: CASSVATGQQETQYF; DNA: TGTGCCAGCAGCGTAGCTACAGGACAGCAAGAGACCCAGTACTTC
size: -; J: TRBJ2-7; D: TRBD1; V: TRBV18; CDR3: CASSPSGQDGYEQYF; DNA: TGTGCCAGCTCACCGTCCGGACAGGACGGATACGAGCAGTACTTC
size: -; J: TRBJ2-7; D: TRBD1; V: TRBV10-3; CDR3: CAISSRDRDSYEQYF; DNA: TGTGCCATCAGTAGCCGGGACAGGGACTCCTACGAGCAGTACTTC